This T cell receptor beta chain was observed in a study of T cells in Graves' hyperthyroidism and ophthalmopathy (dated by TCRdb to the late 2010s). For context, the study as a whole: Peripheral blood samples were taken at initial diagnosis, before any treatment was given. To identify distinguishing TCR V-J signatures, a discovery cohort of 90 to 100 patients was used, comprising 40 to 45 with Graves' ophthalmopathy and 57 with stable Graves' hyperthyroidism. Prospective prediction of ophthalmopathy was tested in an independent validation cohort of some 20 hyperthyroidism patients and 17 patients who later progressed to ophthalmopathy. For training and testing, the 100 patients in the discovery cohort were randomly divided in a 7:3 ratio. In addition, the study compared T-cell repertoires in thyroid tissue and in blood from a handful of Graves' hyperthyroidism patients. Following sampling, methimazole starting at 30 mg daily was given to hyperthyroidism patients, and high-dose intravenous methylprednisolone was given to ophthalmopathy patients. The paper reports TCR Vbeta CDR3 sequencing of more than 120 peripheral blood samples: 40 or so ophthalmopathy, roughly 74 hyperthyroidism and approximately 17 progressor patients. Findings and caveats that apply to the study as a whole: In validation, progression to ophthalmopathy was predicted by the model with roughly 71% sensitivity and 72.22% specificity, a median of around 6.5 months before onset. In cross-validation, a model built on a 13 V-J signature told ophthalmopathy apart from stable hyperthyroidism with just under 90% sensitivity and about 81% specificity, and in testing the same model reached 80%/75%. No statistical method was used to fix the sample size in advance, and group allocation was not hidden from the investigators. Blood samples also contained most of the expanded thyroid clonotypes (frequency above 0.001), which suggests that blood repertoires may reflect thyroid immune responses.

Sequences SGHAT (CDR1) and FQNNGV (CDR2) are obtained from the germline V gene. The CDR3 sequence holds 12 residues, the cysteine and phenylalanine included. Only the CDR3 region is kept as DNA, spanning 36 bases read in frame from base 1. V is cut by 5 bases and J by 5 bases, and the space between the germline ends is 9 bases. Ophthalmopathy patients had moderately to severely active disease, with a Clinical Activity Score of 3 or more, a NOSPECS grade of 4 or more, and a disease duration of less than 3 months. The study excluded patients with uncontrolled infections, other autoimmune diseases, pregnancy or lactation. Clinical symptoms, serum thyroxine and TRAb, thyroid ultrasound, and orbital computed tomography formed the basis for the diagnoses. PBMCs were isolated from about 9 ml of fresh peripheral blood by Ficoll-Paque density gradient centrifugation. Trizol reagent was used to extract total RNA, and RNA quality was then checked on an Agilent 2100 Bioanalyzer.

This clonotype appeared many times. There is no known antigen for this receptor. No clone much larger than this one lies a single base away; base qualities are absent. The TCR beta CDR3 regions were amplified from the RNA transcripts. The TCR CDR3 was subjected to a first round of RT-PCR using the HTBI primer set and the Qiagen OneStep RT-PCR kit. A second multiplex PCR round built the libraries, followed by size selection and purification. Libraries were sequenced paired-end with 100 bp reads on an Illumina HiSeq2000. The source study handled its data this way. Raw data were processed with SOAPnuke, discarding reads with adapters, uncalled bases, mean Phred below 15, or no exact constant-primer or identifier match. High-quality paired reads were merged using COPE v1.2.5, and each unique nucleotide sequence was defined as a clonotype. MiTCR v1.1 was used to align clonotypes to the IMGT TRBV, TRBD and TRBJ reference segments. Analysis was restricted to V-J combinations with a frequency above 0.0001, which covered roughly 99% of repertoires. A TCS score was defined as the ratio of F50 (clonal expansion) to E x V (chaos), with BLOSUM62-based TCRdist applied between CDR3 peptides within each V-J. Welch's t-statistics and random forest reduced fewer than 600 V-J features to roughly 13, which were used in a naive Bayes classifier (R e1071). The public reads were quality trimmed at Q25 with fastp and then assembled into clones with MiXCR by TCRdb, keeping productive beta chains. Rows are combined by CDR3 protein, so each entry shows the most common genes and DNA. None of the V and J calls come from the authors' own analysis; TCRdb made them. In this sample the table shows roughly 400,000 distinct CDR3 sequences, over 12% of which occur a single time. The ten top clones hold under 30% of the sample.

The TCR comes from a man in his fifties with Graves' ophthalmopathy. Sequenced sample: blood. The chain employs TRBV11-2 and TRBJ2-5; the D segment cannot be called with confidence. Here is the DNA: TGTGCCAGCAGCAAACAAGTGGAGACCCAGTACTTC. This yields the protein CASSKQVETQYF.